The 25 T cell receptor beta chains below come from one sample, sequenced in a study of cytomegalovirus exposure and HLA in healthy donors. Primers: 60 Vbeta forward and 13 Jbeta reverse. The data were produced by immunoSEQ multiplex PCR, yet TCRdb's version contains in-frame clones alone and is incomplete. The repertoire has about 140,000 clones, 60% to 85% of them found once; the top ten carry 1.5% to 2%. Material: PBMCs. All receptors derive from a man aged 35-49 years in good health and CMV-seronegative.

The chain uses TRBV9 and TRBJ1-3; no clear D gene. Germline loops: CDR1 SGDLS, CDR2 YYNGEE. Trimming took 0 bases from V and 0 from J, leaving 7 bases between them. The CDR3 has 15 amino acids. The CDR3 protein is CASSVAGSSGNTIYF. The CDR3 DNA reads TGTGCCAGCAGCGTAGCGGGGAGCTCTGGAAACACCATATATTTT.

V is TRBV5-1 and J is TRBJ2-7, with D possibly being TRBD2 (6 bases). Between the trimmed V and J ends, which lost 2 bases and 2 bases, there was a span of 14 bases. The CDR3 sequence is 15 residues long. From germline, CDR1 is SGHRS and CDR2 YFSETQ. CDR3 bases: TGCGCCAGCAGCTTTGGATTCGGGGGTACCTACGAGCAGTACTTC. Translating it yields CASSFGFGGTYEQYF. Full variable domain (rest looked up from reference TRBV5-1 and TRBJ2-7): KAGVTQTPRYLIKTRGQQVTLSCSPISGHRSVSWYQQTPGQGLQFLFEYFSETQRNKGNFPGRFSGRQFSNSRSEMNVSTLELGDSALYLCASSFGFGGTYEQYFGPGTRLTVT.

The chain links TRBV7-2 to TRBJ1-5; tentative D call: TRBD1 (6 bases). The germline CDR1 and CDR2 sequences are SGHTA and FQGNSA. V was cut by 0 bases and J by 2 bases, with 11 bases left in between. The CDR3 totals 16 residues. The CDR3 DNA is TGTGCCAGCAGCTTAGCCTTGTCAGGGGGCAATCAGCCCCAGCATTTT. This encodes CASSLALSGGNQPQHF.

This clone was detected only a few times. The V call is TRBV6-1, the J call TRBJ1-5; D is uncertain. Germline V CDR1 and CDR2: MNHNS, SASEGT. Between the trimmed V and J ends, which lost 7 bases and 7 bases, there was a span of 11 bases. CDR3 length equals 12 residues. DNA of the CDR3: TGTGCCAGCACCGAGCAAATGCAGCCCCAGCATTTT. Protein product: CASTEQMQPQHF.

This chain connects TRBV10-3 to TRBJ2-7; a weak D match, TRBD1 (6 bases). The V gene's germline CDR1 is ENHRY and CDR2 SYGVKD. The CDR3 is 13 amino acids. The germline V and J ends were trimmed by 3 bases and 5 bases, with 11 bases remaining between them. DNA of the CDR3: TGTGCCATCAGTGACAGGGGAAGGGACGAGCAGTACTTC. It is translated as CAISDRGRDEQYF.

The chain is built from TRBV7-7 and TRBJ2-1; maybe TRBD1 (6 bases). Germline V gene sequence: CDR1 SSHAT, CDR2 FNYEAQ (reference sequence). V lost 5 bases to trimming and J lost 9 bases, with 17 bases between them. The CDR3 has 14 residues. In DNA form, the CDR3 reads TGTGCCAGCAGCCCAAATCCTACAGGGCTTGAGCAGTTCTTC. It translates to CASSPNPTGLEQFF.

Here the CDR3 DNA reads TGTGCCAGTACACCGATAGGGGTAGAAACCGGGGAGCTGTTTTTT. Its protein is CASTPIGVETGELFF. The chain couples TRBV19 to TRBJ2-2; TRBD1 is a possible D gene (5 bases). The CDR3 length is 15 residues. Trimming removed 7 bases at V and 5 bases at J, with 17 bases between. Germline assignment: CDR1 LNHDA and CDR2 SQIVND (reference sequence).

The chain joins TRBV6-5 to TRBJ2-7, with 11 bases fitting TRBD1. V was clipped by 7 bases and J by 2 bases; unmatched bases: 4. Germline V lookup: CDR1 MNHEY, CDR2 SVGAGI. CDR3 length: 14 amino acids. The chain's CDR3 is CASTPGQGAYEQYF. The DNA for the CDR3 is TGTGCCAGCACCCCGGGACAGGGGGCCTACGAGCAGTACTTC.

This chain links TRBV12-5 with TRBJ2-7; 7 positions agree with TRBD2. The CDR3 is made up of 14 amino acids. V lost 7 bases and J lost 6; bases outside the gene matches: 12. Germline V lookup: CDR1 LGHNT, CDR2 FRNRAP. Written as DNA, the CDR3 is TGTGCTAGTGCTGGCGGGAGCACGGTGGGCGAGCAGTACTTC. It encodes CASAGGSTVGEQYF.

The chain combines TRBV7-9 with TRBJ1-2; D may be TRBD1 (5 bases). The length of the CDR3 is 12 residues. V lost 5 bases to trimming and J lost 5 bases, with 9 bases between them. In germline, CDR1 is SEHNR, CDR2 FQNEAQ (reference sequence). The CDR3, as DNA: TGTGCCAGCAGCCCCGGGGGTTATGGCTACACCTTC. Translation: CASSPGGYGYTF.

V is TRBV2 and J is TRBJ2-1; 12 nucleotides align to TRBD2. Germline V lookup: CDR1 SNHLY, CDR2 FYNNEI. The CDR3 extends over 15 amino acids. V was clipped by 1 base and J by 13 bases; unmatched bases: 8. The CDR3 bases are TGTGCCAGCAGTGAAGAGGCAACTAGCGGGGGGAAACAGTTCTTC. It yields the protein CASSEEATSGGKQFF.

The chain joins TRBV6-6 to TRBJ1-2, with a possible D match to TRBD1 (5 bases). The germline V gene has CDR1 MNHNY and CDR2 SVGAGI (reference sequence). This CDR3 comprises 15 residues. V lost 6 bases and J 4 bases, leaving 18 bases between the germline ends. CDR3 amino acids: CASSLSFDRAYGYTF. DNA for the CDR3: TGTGCCAGCAGCTTGTCCTTTGACAGAGCCTATGGCTACACCTTC.

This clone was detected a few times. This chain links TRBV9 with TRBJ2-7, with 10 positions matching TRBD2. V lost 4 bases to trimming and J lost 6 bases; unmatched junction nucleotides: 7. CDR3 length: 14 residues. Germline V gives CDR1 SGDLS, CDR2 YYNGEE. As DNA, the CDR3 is TGTGCCAGCAGCTTCAGCGGGGGGGCTAGCGAGCAGTACTTC. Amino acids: CASSFSGGASEQYF.

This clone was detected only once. The CDR3 DNA sequence: TGCGCCAGCAGCTTGGAGGGGACTAGCGGAAGCTTACAGTACTTC. It is translated as CASSLEGTSGSLQYF. The V call is TRBV5-1, the J call TRBJ2-7, with TRBD2 matching 11 bases. This CDR3 is built from 15 residues. Germline loops: CDR1 SGHRS, CDR2 YFSETQ. The V gene end was trimmed by 0 bases and the J gene end by 10 bases; junction bases not matched to a gene: 9.

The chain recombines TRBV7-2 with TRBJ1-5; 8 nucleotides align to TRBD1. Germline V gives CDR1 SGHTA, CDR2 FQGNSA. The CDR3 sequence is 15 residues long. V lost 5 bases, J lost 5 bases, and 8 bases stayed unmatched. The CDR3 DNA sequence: TGTGCCAGCAGCCAGAGGACAGGGTACGATCAGCCCCAGCATTTT. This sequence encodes CASSQRTGYDQPQHF.

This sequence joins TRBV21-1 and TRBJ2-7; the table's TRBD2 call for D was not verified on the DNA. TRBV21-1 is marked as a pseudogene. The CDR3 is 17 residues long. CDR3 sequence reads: CASSKAGLATWPYEQYF. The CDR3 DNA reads TGTGCCAGCAGCAAAGCAGGGCTAGCAACATGGCCCTACGAGCAGTACTTC.

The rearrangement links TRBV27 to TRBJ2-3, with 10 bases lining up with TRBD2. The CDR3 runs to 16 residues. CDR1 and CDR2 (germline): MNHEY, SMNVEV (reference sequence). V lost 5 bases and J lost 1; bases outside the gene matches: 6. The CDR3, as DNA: TGTGCCAGCAGTCCCCGGACTAGCGGCGGCACAGATACGCAGTATTTT. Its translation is CASSPRTSGGTDTQYF.

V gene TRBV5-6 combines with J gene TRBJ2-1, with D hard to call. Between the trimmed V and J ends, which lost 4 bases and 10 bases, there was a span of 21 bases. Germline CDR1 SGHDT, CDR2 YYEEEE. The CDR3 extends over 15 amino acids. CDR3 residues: CASSEPVRVGPEQFF. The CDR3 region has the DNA TGTGCCAGCAGCGAGCCCGTCCGGGTAGGCCCCGAGCAGTTCTTC.

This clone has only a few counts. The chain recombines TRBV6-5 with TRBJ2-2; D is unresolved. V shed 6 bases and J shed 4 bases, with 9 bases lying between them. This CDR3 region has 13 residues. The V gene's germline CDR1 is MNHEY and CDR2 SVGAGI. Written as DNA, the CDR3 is TGTGCCAGCAGGCTGGCAGTCACCGGGGAGCTGTTTTTT. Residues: CASRLAVTGELFF.

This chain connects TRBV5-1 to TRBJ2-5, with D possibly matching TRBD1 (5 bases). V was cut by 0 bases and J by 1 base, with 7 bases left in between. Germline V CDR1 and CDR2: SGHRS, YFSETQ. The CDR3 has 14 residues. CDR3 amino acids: CASSLVQGQETQYF. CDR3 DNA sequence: TGCGCCAGCAGCTTGGTTCAGGGCCAAGAGACCCAGTACTTC.

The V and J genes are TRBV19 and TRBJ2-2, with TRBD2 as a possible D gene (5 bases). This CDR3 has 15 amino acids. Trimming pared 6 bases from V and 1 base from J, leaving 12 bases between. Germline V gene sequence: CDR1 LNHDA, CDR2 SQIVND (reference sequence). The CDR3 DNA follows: TGTGCCAGTAGCCCCGCAGCGGTGAACACCGGGGAGCTGTTTTTT. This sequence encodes CASSPAAVNTGELFF.

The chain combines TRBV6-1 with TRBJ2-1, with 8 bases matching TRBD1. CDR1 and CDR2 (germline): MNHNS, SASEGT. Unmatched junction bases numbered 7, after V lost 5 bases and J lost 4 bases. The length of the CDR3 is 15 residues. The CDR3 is CASSMTDRAYNEQFF. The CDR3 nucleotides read TGTGCCAGCAGTATGACGGACAGGGCTTACAATGAGCAGTTCTTC.

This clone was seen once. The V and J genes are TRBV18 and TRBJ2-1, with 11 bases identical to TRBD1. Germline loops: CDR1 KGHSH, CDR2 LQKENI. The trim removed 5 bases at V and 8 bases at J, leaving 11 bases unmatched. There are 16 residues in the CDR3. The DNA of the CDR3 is TGTGCCAGCTCAGGACCCCGGGACAGGGGGTCCGATGAGCAGTTCTTC. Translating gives CASSGPRDRGSDEQFF. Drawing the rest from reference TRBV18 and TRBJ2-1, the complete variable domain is NAGVMQNPRHLVRRRGQEARLRCSPMKGHSHVYWYRQLPEEGLKFMVYLQKENIIDESGMPKERFSAEFPKEGPSILRIQQVVRGDSAAYFCASSGPRDRGSDEQFFGPGTRLTVL.

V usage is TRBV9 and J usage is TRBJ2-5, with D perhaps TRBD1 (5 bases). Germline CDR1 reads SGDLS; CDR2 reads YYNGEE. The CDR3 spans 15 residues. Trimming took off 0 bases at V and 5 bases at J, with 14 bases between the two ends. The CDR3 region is CASSVGAGMVETQYF. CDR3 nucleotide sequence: TGTGCCAGCAGCGTAGGGGCAGGGATGGTGGAGACCCAGTACTTC.

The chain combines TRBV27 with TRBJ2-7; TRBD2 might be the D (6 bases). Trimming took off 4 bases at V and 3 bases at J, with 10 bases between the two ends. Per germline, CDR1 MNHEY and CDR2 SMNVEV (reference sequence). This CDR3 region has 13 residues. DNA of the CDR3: TGTGCCAGCAGTTCGGGAGTGAACTACGAGCAGTACTTC. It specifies CASSSGVNYEQYF.